One sample yielded the 31 T cell receptor beta chains listed below, sequenced in a study of blood T cell repertoires in COVID-19. Here immunoSEQ multiplex PCR was the method, and the copy in TCRdb shows in-frame clones only, minus some. This table has around 70,000 clones, about 89% appearing once. Sequencing input: peripheral blood. The origin of the receptors is a man between 60 and 75 years old with acute or convalescent COVID-19.

The CDR3 spells CATSRFPTESSYNSPLHF. The CDR3 DNA reads as TGTGCCACCAGCAGATTCCCGACGGAGAGCTCCTATAATTCACCCCTCCACTTT. The chain couples TRBV15 to TRBJ1-6, with D uncertain. The V gene's germline CDR1 is LNHNV and CDR2 YYDKDF (reference sequence). V was pared by 2 bases and J by 0 bases, with 14 bases between. CDR3 length: 18 amino acids.

The CDR3 is CASSDFGADYSNQPQHF. The CDR3 DNA sequence: TGCGCCAGCAGTGATTTTGGGGCAGATTATAGCAATCAGCCCCAGCATTTT. This chain connects TRBV10-1 to TRBJ1-5, with D possibly matching TRBD1 (5 bases). Trimming left V 3 bases short and J 0 bases short, with 15 bases between. This CDR3 spans 17 amino acids. Germline V lookup: CDR1 WNHNN, CDR2 SYGVQD (reference sequence).

The chain uses TRBV10-3 and TRBJ1-2; 7 bases fit TRBD1. Germline CDR1 is ENHRY and CDR2 is SYGVKD. The CDR3 has 13 residues. V was pared by 6 bases and J by 5 bases, with 6 bases of the junction left unmatched. The CDR3: CAISRDSQYGYTF. CDR3 bases: TGTGCCATCAGCCGGGACAGCCAATATGGCTACACCTTC.

V and J are TRBV19 and TRBJ1-3; D is ambiguous. The CDR3 is made up of 13 amino acids. The germline gives CDR1 LNHDA, CDR2 SQIVND (reference sequence). V was clipped by 7 bases and J by 4 bases, with 11 bases between them. The CDR3 spells CASIWPPGNTIYF. CDR3 DNA sequence: TGTGCCAGTATTTGGCCTCCGGGAAACACCATATATTTT. The complete variable domain, with remaining parts taken from reference TRBV19 and TRBJ1-3, reads DGGITQSPKYLFRKEGQNVTLSCEQNLNHDAMYWYRQDPGQGLRLIYYSQIVNDFQKGDIAEGYSVSREKKESFPLTVTSAQKNPTAFYLCASIWPPGNTIYFGEGSWLTVV.

The rearrangement joins TRBV3-1 (or the pseudogene TRBV3-2) to TRBJ1-3; perhaps TRBD1 as D (6 bases). The CDR3 totals 15 residues. The germline V and J ends were trimmed by 4 bases and 4 bases, with 14 bases remaining between them. Germline V CDR1 and CDR2: LGHDT, YNNKEL (reference sequence). CDR3 sequence reads: CASSPRARGGNTIYF. The CDR3 bases are TGTGCCAGCAGCCCTCGAGCCAGGGGAGGAAACACCATATATTTT.

V usage is TRBV6-5 and J usage is TRBJ2-1; 13 bases line up with TRBD2. Germline CDR1 MNHEY, CDR2 SVGAGI. The trim removed 5 bases at V and 9 bases at J, leaving 7 bases unmatched. The length of the CDR3 is 15 residues. As DNA, the CDR3 is TGTGCCAGCAGTATAACTAGCGGGGGGGTTACTGAGCAGTTCTTC. Encoded protein: CASSITSGGVTEQFF.

The rearrangement joins TRBV7-3 to TRBJ2-5; D not resolved. Germline values: CDR1 SGHTA, CDR2 FQGTGA. The V end was cut by 2 bases, the J end by 5 bases, with 9 bases between. The CDR3 covers 13 residues. CDR3: CASSLSVVETQYF. DNA for the CDR3: TGTGCCAGCAGCTTATCGGTGGTGGAGACCCAGTACTTC.

The chain uses TRBV11-2 and TRBJ2-3, with 8 nucleotides matching TRBD2. The length of the CDR3 is 17 residues. V gave up 1 base and J gave up 0 bases; unmatched junction bases: 6. The germline gives CDR1 SGHAT, CDR2 FQNNGV. The CDR3 loop reads CASSLGIAGRSTDTQYF. The CDR3 bases are TGTGCCAGCAGCTTAGGGATAGCGGGGAGGAGCACAGATACGCAGTATTTT.

The V and J genes are TRBV24-1 and TRBJ2-7; tentatively, D is TRBD1 (5 bases). The CDR3 sequence is 13 residues long. Trimming cost V 3 bases and J 3 bases, with 8 bases left between them. Germline CDR1 reads KGHDR; CDR2 reads SFDVKD. CDR3 loop: CATSDPQGYEQYF. In DNA, the CDR3 is TGTGCCACCAGTGATCCCCAGGGCTACGAGCAGTACTTC.

The chain couples TRBV19 to TRBJ1-1, with a weak D call TRBD1 (6 bases). Trimming removed 3 bases at V and 3 bases at J, with 8 bases between. Germline CDR1 is LNHDA and CDR2 is SQIVND (reference sequence). The length of the CDR3 is 13 residues. The CDR3 DNA reads TGTGCCAGTAGTATGGACAGTTACACTGAAGCTTTCTTT. It translates to CASSMDSYTEAFF.

The chain has TRBV11-2 and TRBJ2-2, with D possibly being TRBD2 (6 bases). CDR1 is SGHAT and CDR2 is FQNNGV in the germline V gene. With 4 bases removed from V and 5 bases from J, the gap between germline ends came to 20 bases. The CDR3 runs 17 residues. CDR3 nucleotide sequence: TGTGCCAGCAGCTCCATCCTAGCGCTTGGGCGGACCGGGGAGCTGTTTTTT. Amino acid sequence: CASSSILALGRTGELFF.

The V and J genes are TRBV5-4 and TRBJ2-3; D is unresolved. This CDR3 region has 14 residues. Looked up from germline, CDR1 is SGHNT and CDR2 is YYREEE (reference sequence). V lost 4 bases, J lost 2 bases, and 11 bases lay in between. CDR3 nucleotide sequence: TGTGCCAGCAGCCTCGACTCAATCACAGATACGCAGTATTTT. Its translation is CASSLDSITDTQYF.

The rearrangement joins TRBV19 to TRBJ2-1; 9 nucleotides match TRBD2. The CDR3 runs 15 residues. With 4 bases clipped from V and 8 bases from J, the junction kept 9 bases outside the gene matches. The germline V gene has CDR1 LNHDA and CDR2 SQIVND (reference sequence). The CDR3 sequence is CASSTKREEGYEQFF. Here the CDR3 DNA reads TGTGCCAGTAGTACAAAGCGGGAGGAGGGTTATGAGCAGTTCTTC.

The chain uses TRBV19 and TRBJ1-2; D ambiguous. The germline V and J ends were trimmed by 5 bases and 2 bases, with 9 bases remaining between them. CDR3 length equals 13 residues. The germline gives CDR1 LNHDA, CDR2 SQIVND (reference sequence). CDR3 sequence reads: CASSLQWNYGYTF. The CDR3 nucleotides read TGTGCCAGTAGTCTACAGTGGAACTATGGCTACACCTTC.

The V call is TRBV6-5, the J call TRBJ1-1, with TRBD1 as a possible D gene (5 bases). Germline V lookup: CDR1 MNHEY, CDR2 SVGAGI. This CDR3 contains 14 residues. Trimming removed 8 bases at V and 4 bases at J, with 17 bases between. In DNA, the CDR3 is TGTGCCAGCGAACCTTCAGGGAGGGGCACTGAAGCTTTCTTT. Its protein product is CASEPSGRGTEAFF.

The chain has TRBV30 and TRBJ1-1, with TRBD1 as a possible D gene (5 bases). CDR1 is GTSNPN, CDR2 SVGIG, per germline (reference sequence). The CDR3 is 13 amino acids. Between the trimmed V and J ends, which lost 3 bases and 1 base, there was a span of 9 bases. CDR3: CAWRRTTNTEAFF. In nucleotides, the CDR3 is TGTGCCTGGAGACGGACAACGAACACTGAAGCTTTCTTT.

This chain joins TRBV4-1 and TRBJ2-7, with 9 bases identical to TRBD2. V trimming: 2 bases; J trimming: 3 bases; junction bases outside the gene matches: 5. Germline CDR1 and CDR2: MGHRA and YSYEKL. The CDR3 contains 15 residues. Written as DNA, the CDR3 is TGCGCCAGCAGCCAATTTAGTAGCGGGAGCTACGAGCAGTACTTC. Amino acids: CASSQFSSGSYEQYF.

The CDR3 protein is CASSLRVAGGSDTQYF. CDR3 coding DNA: TGCGCCAGCAGCTTGAGGGTCGCAGGAGGATCAGATACGCAGTATTTT. This sequence joins TRBV5-1 and TRBJ2-3; TRBD2 is a possible D gene (5 bases). V gave up 1 base and J gave up 4 bases, with 16 bases separating them. In germline, CDR1 is SGHRS, CDR2 YFSETQ. This CDR3 region has 16 residues.

The chain employs TRBV19 and TRBJ1-1, with 7 bases aligning to TRBD1. With V trimmed by 10 bases and J by 6 bases, 5 bases remained unmatched. Germline CDR1 is LNHDA and CDR2 is SQIVND (reference sequence). CDR3 size: 11 residues. In DNA form, the CDR3 reads TGTGCCACCGAGGGGGCTGCTGAAGCTTTCTTT. As protein: CATEGAAEAFF.

This clone showed up just a few times. This chain connects TRBV21-1 to TRBJ2-7; the D segment call TRBD1 is taken from the table without a DNA check. TRBV21-1 is noted as a pseudogene. The CDR3 extends over 17 amino acids. The CDR3 loop is CASLRGQRLHRCHEQYF. In DNA form, the CDR3 reads TGTGCCAGCCTTAGAGGACAGCGCCTCCACCGCTGCCACGAGCAGTACTTC.

The chain is built from TRBV7-3 and TRBJ2-2, with TRBD1 matching 7 bases. This CDR3 has 15 residues. The ends lost 5 bases at V and 4 bases at J; junction bases unmatched: 7. CDR1 SGHTA and CDR2 FQGTGA come from the germline V gene. CDR3 amino acids: CASSHGTESTGELFF. DNA for the CDR3: TGTGCCAGCAGCCATGGGACAGAGAGCACCGGGGAGCTGTTTTTT.

The chain employs TRBV29-1 and TRBJ1-2, with D tentatively TRBD1 (6 bases). Germline CDR1 and CDR2: SQVTM and ANQGSEA. CDR3 length: 10 residues. The CDR3 DNA reads TGCAGGGGGGGGGCCTATGGCTACACCTTC. Protein product: CRGGAYGYTF.

The CDR3 DNA reads as TGTGCCAGTAGTCTAAGGGACAGGGGGCGGACTGAAGCTTTCTTT. The encoded protein is CASSLRDRGRTEAFF. The rearrangement links TRBV19 to TRBJ1-1; TRBD1 matches 12 bases. This CDR3 has 15 amino acids. Trimming cost V 5 bases and J 5 bases; bases outside gene matches: 6. CDR1 is LNHDA, CDR2 SQIVND, per germline (reference sequence).

CDR3 sequence (DNA): TGTGCCAGCAGAGTTAGCGGGAGCAATGAGCAGTTCTTC. It yields the protein CASRVSGSNEQFF. The V gene is TRBV7-3, the J gene TRBJ2-1; TRBD2 matches 9 bases. The CDR3 sequence is 13 residues long. V shed 6 bases, J shed 6 bases, and the junction held 3 bases outside the gene matches. Germline V gene lookup returns CDR1 SGHTA and CDR2 FQGTGA.

This sequence joins TRBV20-1 and TRBJ1-1; D gene unclear. V was trimmed by 3 bases and J by 10 bases, leaving 12 bases between them. Germline CDR1 reads DFQATT; CDR2 reads SNEGSKA (reference sequence). The CDR3 runs to 11 residues. CDR3 region: CSASLLERAFF. CDR3 nucleotide sequence: TGCAGTGCTAGTCTCCTAGAACGAGCTTTCTTT.

This chain connects TRBV12-5 to TRBJ1-1; possible D gene TRBD1, 6 bases. Trimming cost V 1 base and J 4 bases, with 22 bases left between them. This CDR3 comprises 18 residues. Germline CDR1 reads LGHNT; CDR2 reads FRNRAP. CDR3: CASGLAPLAGTQGTEAFF. DNA of the CDR3: TGTGCTAGTGGTTTGGCCCCCCTCGCAGGGACACAAGGCACTGAAGCTTTCTTT.

The chain has TRBV7-9 and TRBJ2-7; 13 nucleotides agree with TRBD2. The CDR3 spans 15 residues. Trimming cost V 6 bases and J 7 bases; bases outside gene matches: 9. From germline, CDR1 is SEHNR and CDR2 FQNEAQ (reference sequence). The CDR3 loop reads CASSPRTSGSGEQYF. The CDR3 bases are TGTGCCAGCAGTCCAAGGACTAGCGGGAGTGGAGAGCAGTACTTC.

V and J are TRBV15 and TRBJ1-5; TRBD1 might be the D (6 bases). The ends were cut back, 1 base at V and 15 bases at J, with 13 bases in the middle. Germline CDR1 and CDR2: LNHNV and YYDKDF (reference sequence). The CDR3 is 12 amino acids. The CDR3 sequence is CATSRGGQSRHF. CDR3 DNA: TGTGCCACCAGCAGAGGAGGACAGTCTCGGCATTTT.

The rearrangement uses TRBV6-1 and TRBJ2-4; TRBD1 might be the D (5 bases). The CDR3 is made up of 16 amino acids. Between the trimmed V and J ends, which lost 4 bases and 1 base, there was a span of 14 bases. CDR1 MNHNS and CDR2 SASEGT come from the germline V gene. This chain's CDR3 is CASSGDSALAKNIQYF. CDR3 nucleotides: TGTGCCAGCAGTGGTGACAGCGCTCTGGCCAAAAACATTCAGTACTTC.

This CDR3 is CATSFFGTGGNQPQHF. Here the CDR3 DNA reads TGTGCCACCAGCTTTTTTGGGACAGGGGGCAATCAGCCCCAGCATTTT. This rearrangement joins TRBV15 to TRBJ1-5; TRBD1 matches at 10 bases. The V gene's germline CDR1 is LNHNV and CDR2 YYDKDF (reference sequence). The CDR3 is 16 amino acids. Unmatched junction bases numbered 6, after V lost 5 bases and J lost 2 bases.

The chain is built from TRBV9 and TRBJ1-1; a weak D match, TRBD1 (6 bases). The CDR3 consists of 14 residues. V dropped 4 bases and J dropped 0 bases, with 10 bases sitting between them. The germline V gene has CDR1 SGDLS and CDR2 YYNGEE. CDR3 nucleotides: TGTGCCAGCAGCCAGGGGAATGTGAACACTGAAGCTTTCTTT. Its translation is CASSQGNVNTEAFF.